This T cell receptor (beta chain) was obtained from a study of T cell responses to AZD1222 COVID-19 vaccine. The ends lost 4 bases at V and 6 bases at J; junction bases unmatched: 4. The CDR3 contains 13 residues. CDR1 GTSNPN and CDR2 SVGIG come from the germline V gene (reference sequence). Regarding this clone: Its antigen is undetermined.

Study findings and constraints: The study found Spike-specific TCR breadth and depth rose after two AZD1222 doses.

Data came from immunoSEQ multiplex PCR; TCRdb stores just in-frame clones and leaves some out. Altogether around 85,000 clones are present, approximately 83% being singletons, with the ten largest covering about 6%. The sample in question was peripheral blood, obtained on day 0 of AZD1222 vaccination. The genes are TRBV30 and TRBJ2-1, with TRBD2 identical over 9 bases. The sequence was collected from an adult in good health. CDR3 amino acids: CAWTTSGLNEQFF. The CDR3, as DNA: TGTGCCTGGACGACTAGCGGACTCAATGAGCAGTTCTTC. Full variable domain (outside the CDR3, taken from reference TRBV30 and TRBJ2-1): SQTIHQWPATLVQPVGSPLSLECTVEGTSNPNLYWYRQAAGRGLQLLFYSVGIGQISSEVPQNLSASRPQDRQFILSSKKLLLSDSGFYLCAWTTSGLNEQFFGPGTRLTVL.